What follows are 22 T cell receptor beta chains derived from one specimen sequenced in a study of spatial heterogeneity in lung cancer. Each CDR3 protein is one row after TCRdb ran MiXCR on the 5' RACE reads. This table has tens of thousands of distinct CDR3 sequences, 6.5% to 7.5% appearing once. Time point meaning: blood at routine non-recurrence follow-up after resection. Whole RNA, isolated from tumor, nontumor lung or frozen PBMC, was sequenced without prior sorting. The sample in question was PBMCs, obtained at follow-up. These receptors all come from a female donor with early-stage non-small cell lung cancer.

Ten or more counts support this clonotype. The chain uses TRBV18 and TRBJ2-5, with D maybe TRBD2 (5 bases). V lost 2 bases, J lost 3 bases, and 10 bases lay in between. Germline V lookup: CDR1 KGHSH, CDR2 LQKENI. The CDR3 contains 14 residues. CDR3 region: CASSPMDSEETQYF. CDR3 nucleotides: TGTGCCAGCTCACCAATGGACTCCGAAGAGACCCAGTACTTC.

This sequence joins TRBV5-4 and TRBJ2-1, with D unresolved. The CDR3 loop spans 13 amino acids. Trimming shortened V by 4 bases and J by 11 bases, and 16 bases separated the two germline ends. Germline V CDR1 and CDR2: SGHNT, YYREEE (reference sequence). CDR3 loop: CASSPVSTKKQFF. The CDR3 nucleotides are TGTGCCAGCAGCCCCGTAAGTACAAAGAAGCAGTTCTTC.

CDR3 nucleotide sequence: TGTGCCAGCAGTGATCAGGGACAGGGTGAAGCTTTCTTT. Translating gives CASSDQGQGEAFF. The gene calls are TRBV6-1 and TRBJ1-1, with 9 bases lining up with TRBD1. The J segment lost 7 bases and the V segment lost 3 bases, leaving 3 bases of the junction unmatched. Looked up from germline, CDR1 is MNHNS and CDR2 is SASEGT. The CDR3 extends over 13 amino acids.

The chain links TRBV7-9 to TRBJ2-4; D is ambiguous. From germline, CDR1 is SEHNR and CDR2 FQNEAQ (reference sequence). Trimming took off 5 bases at V and 0 bases at J, with 8 bases between the two ends. The CDR3 is made up of 14 amino acids. The CDR3 DNA reads TGTGCCAGCAGCCCCGGCCTAGCCAAAAACATTCAGTACTTC. Translation gives CASSPGLAKNIQYF.

This clonotype was picked up many times. The chain recombines TRBV11-2 with TRBJ1-5, with 8 bases that match TRBD1. With V trimmed by 5 bases and J by 5 bases, 2 bases remained unmatched. There are 13 residues in the CDR3. Germline CDR1 and CDR2: SGHAT and FQNNGV. CDR3 in amino acids: CASSQDRDQPQHF. The CDR3 coding sequence is TGTGCCAGCAGCCAGGACAGGGATCAGCCCCAGCATTTT.

The CDR3 DNA reads as TGCAGCGCTCGACAAACCGGGGAGCTGTTTTTT. Translated: CSARQTGELFF. This chain uses TRBV29-1 with TRBJ2-2; D uncertain. The ends were cut back, 7 bases at V and 5 bases at J, with 8 bases in the middle. From germline, CDR1 is SQVTM and CDR2 ANQGSEA. CDR3 size: 11 residues.

V is TRBV28 and J is TRBJ1-5; 9 nucleotides align to TRBD1. CDR3 length: 17 amino acids. Per germline, CDR1 MDHEN and CDR2 SYDVKM. Germline trimming cut 4 bases from V and 6 bases from J; bases unmatched to any gene: 13. The CDR3 DNA reads as TGTGCCAGCAGTTCAACAGGGGGCGATAGAATCGGTCAGCCCCAGCATTTT. The encoded protein is CASSSTGGDRIGQPQHF.

This clonotype came up a few times. The chain recombines TRBV4-1 with TRBJ1-2; 7 nucleotides line up with TRBD1. The V gene end was trimmed by 0 bases and the J gene end by 4 bases; junction bases not matched to a gene: 5. Germline assignment: CDR1 MGHRA and CDR2 YSYEKL. The CDR3 spans 15 residues. CDR3 loop: CASSQERDRAYGYTF. The CDR3 DNA sequence: TGCGCCAGCAGCCAAGAACGAGACAGGGCCTATGGCTACACCTTC.

The rearrangement joins TRBV7-9 to TRBJ1-1; unclear D gene. The germline V and J ends were trimmed by 4 bases and 4 bases, with 16 bases remaining between them. Germline V gene lookup returns CDR1 SEHNR and CDR2 FQNEAQ (reference sequence). There are 15 residues in the CDR3. This CDR3 is CASSSRGGGSTEAFF. DNA of the CDR3: TGTGCCAGCAGCTCGCGGGGAGGAGGAAGCACTGAAGCTTTCTTT. The full variable domain, with the rest looked up from reference TRBV7-9 and TRBJ1-1, is DTGVSQNPRHKITKRGQNVTFRCDPISEHNRLYWYRQTLGQGPEFLTYFQNEAQLEKSRLLSDRFSAERPKGSFSTLEIQRTEQGDSAMYLCASSSRGGGSTEAFFGQGTRLTVV.

The sample holds many counts of this clonotype. The V gene is TRBV24-1, the J gene TRBJ2-4, with 10 nucleotides matching TRBD1. The CDR3 is 13 amino acids. V trimming: 5 bases; J trimming: 13 bases; junction bases outside the gene matches: 7. Germline V gene data show CDR1 as KGHDR and CDR2 as SFDVKD. CDR3 nucleotides: TGTGCCACCAGTGTCCCGGGACAGGGGCCCCAGTACTTC. Translating gives CATSVPGQGPQYF.

At least ten counts were recorded for this clonotype. The gene calls are TRBV20-1 and TRBJ1-6, with 7 bases lining up with TRBD1. Germline assignment: CDR1 DFQATT and CDR2 SNEGSKA (reference sequence). The V segment lost 0 bases and the J segment 8 bases; nucleotides outside the gene matches: 7. CDR3 size: 15 residues. The CDR3 reads CSARDRRGGDSPLHF. In nucleotides, the CDR3 is TGCAGTGCTAGAGATAGGCGAGGGGGCGATTCACCCCTCCACTTT.

This clonotype was counted ten times or more. This chain links TRBV4-1 with TRBJ1-4; D gene uncertain. Trimming took off 3 bases at V and 5 bases at J, with 22 bases between the two ends. CDR1 MGHRA and CDR2 YSYEKL come from the germline V gene. The CDR3 sequence is 18 residues long. In nucleotides, the CDR3 is TGCGCCAGCAGCCAGGACCCCATGGGTATAAAATTCAATGAAAAACTGTTTTTT. As protein: CASSQDPMGIKFNEKLFF.

This clonotype was found many times. The CDR3 bases are TGCGCCAGCAGCTTGGAGACAGGGGGCGGCTTGGCCATATATTTT. Protein: CASSLETGGGLAIYF. The rearrangement joins TRBV5-1 to TRBJ1-3, with 10 bases fitting TRBD1. After removal of 0 bases from V and 11 bases from J, the junction contained 8 bases not matched to a gene. The CDR3 extends over 15 amino acids. CDR1 is SGHRS and CDR2 is YFSETQ in the germline V gene.

This clonotype was detected ten times or more. The CDR3 sequence is CAISEHGTDTGELFF. CDR3 in DNA: TGTGCCATCAGTGAGCACGGGACGGATACCGGGGAGCTGTTTTTT. The chain is built from TRBV10-3 and TRBJ2-2; D tentatively fits TRBD1 or TRBD2 (5 bases each). V was trimmed by 2 bases and J by 5 bases, leaving 12 bases between them. The germline gives CDR1 ENHRY, CDR2 SYGVKD. The CDR3 spans 15 residues.

This clonotype was seen at least ten times. CDR3 region: CASSSGGLNADTQYF. CDR3 sequence (DNA): TGTGCCAGCAGCTCAGGAGGTTTGAACGCAGATACGCAGTATTTT. The rearrangement links TRBV7-3 to TRBJ2-3; tentatively, D is TRBD2 (5 bases). The CDR3 length is 15 residues. Trimming stripped 4 bases from V and 4 bases from J, with 15 bases between. Per the germline V gene, CDR1 is SGHTA and CDR2 is FQGTGA. Full variable domain (outside the CDR3, taken from reference TRBV7-3 and TRBJ2-3): GAGVSQTPSNKVTEKGKYVELRCDPISGHTALYWYRQSLGQGPEFLIYFQGTGAADDSGLPNDRFFAVRPEGSVSTLKIQRTERGDSAVYLCASSSGGLNADTQYFGPGTRLTVL.

Many counts were recorded for this clonotype. The chain couples TRBV29-1 to TRBJ1-1; D ambiguous. CDR1 SQVTM and CDR2 ANQGSEA come from the germline V gene. This CDR3 has 12 amino acids. The ends were cut back, 4 bases at V and 1 base at J, with 7 bases in the middle. The CDR3 region is CSVVWGNTEAFF. CDR3 bases: TGCAGCGTTGTCTGGGGGAACACTGAAGCTTTCTTT.

This clonotype has ten or more counts. The chain links TRBV12-5 to TRBJ1-5; D gene ambiguous. V shed 7 bases and J shed 2 bases, with 9 bases lying between them. The CDR3 totals 13 residues. In germline, CDR1 is LGHNT, CDR2 FRNRAP. The CDR3 DNA follows: TGTGCTAGTGCCCTAGGTGGCAATCAGCCCCAGCATTTT. It yields the protein CASALGGNQPQHF.

This clonotype was detected many times. This chain links TRBV7-3 with TRBJ1-1, with D possibly being TRBD1 (6 bases). The CDR3 is 20 residues long. V was pared by 2 bases and J by 4 bases, with 29 bases between. Looked up from germline, CDR1 is SGHTA and CDR2 is FQGTGA. The CDR3: CASSLEGPSGYRVGGTEAFF. CDR3 coding DNA: TGTGCCAGCAGCTTAGAGGGACCTTCAGGGTACAGGGTTGGAGGCACTGAAGCTTTCTTT.

This clonotype was counted ten times or more. Written as DNA, the CDR3 is TGTGCCATCAGTCTACAGGGTAATTCACCCCTCCACTTT. Residues: CAISLQGNSPLHF. This sequence joins TRBV10-3 and TRBJ1-6, with D tentatively TRBD1 (6 bases). The ends were cut back, 5 bases at V and 6 bases at J, with 8 bases in the middle. Germline lookup yields CDR1 ENHRY and CDR2 SYGVKD. The CDR3 contains 13 residues.

This clonotype was observed at least ten times. This rearrangement joins TRBV5-1 to TRBJ1-4; possible D gene TRBD1, 5 bases. The CDR3 is 14 residues long. Trimming cost V 4 bases and J 5 bases, with 12 bases left between them. Germline assignment: CDR1 SGHRS and CDR2 YFSETQ. CDR3 in amino acids: CASSPGEGNEKLFF. As DNA, the CDR3 is TGCGCCAGCAGCCCCGGGGAGGGGAATGAAAAACTGTTTTTT.

This clonotype has just a few counts. V gene TRBV7-9 combines with J gene TRBJ2-7, with 8 bases matching TRBD1. J gave up 6 bases and V 3 bases, and 10 bases lay outside the gene matches. Germline CDR1 and CDR2: SEHNR and FQNEAQ (reference sequence). The CDR3 runs to 15 residues. The chain's CDR3 is CASSFSGGQVFEQYF. The CDR3, as DNA: TGTGCCAGCAGCTTCTCTGGGGGACAGGTTTTCGAGCAGTACTTC.

CDR3 amino acids: CASRGGGSEAFF. The CDR3 nucleotides are TGTGCCAGCAGAGGGGGGGGCTCTGAAGCTTTCTTT. This chain links TRBV12-3 or TRBV12-4 with TRBJ1-1; possible D gene TRBD1, 6 bases. With 6 bases removed from V and 6 bases from J, the gap between germline ends came to 11 bases. This CDR3 is built from 12 residues.